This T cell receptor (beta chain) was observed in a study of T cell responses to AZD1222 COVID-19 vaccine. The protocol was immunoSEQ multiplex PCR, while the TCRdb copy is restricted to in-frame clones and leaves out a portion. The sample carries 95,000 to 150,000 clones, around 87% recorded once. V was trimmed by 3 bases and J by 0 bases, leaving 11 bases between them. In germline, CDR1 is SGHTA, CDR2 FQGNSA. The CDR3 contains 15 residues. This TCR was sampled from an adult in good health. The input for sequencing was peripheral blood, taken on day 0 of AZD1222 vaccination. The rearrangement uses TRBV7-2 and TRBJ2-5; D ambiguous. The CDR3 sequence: CASSLGLYDQETQYF. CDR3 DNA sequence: TGTGCCAGCAGCTTGGGCCTGTACGACCAAGAGACCCAGTACTTC.